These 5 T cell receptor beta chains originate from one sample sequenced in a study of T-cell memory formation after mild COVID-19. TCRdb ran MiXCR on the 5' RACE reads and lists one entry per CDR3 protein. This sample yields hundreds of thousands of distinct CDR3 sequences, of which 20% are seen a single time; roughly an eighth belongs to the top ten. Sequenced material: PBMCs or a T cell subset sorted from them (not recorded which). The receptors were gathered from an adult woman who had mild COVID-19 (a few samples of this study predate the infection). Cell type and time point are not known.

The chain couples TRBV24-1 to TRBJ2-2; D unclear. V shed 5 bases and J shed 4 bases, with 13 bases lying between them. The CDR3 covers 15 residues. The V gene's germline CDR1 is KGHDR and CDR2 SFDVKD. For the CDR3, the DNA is TGTGCCACCAGTGGGGCTCTACAGAGCACCGGGGAGCTGTTTTTT. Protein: CATSGALQSTGELFF.

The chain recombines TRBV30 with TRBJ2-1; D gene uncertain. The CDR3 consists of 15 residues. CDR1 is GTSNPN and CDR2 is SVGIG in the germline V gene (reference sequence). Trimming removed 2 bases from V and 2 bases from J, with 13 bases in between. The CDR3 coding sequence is TGTGCCTGGAGTTCGGAACCTGCCACCTACAATGAGCAGTTCTTC. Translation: CAWSSEPATYNEQFF.

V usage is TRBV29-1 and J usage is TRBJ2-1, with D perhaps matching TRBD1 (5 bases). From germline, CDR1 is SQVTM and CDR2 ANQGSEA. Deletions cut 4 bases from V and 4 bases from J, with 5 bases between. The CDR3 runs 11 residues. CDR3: CSVAGYNEQFF. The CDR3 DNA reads TGCAGCGTTGCAGGGTACAATGAGCAGTTCTTC.

CDR3 protein: CSAPRIRAPDTQYF. In DNA form, the CDR3 reads TGCAGTGCACCCCGAATACGGGCCCCAGATACGCAGTATTTT. The chain links TRBV20-1 to TRBJ2-3; D is ambiguous. CDR3 size: 14 residues. Trimming cost V 6 bases and J 4 bases, with 17 bases left between them. Germline-derived CDR1 and CDR2 are DFQATT and SNEGSKA (reference sequence).

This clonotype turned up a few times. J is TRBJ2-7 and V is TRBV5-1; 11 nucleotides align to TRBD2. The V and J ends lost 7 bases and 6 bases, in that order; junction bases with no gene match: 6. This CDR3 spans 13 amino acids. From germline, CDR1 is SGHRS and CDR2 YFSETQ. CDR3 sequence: CASRSSGGAEQYF. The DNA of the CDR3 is TGCGCCAGCCGGAGTAGCGGGGGGGCCGAGCAGTACTTC. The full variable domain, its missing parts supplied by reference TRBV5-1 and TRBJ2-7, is KAGVTQTPRYLIKTRGQQVTLSCSPISGHRSVSWYQQTPGQGLQFLFEYFSETQRNKGNFPGRFSGRQFSNSRSEMNVSTLELGDSALYLCASRSSGGAEQYFGPGTRLTVT.